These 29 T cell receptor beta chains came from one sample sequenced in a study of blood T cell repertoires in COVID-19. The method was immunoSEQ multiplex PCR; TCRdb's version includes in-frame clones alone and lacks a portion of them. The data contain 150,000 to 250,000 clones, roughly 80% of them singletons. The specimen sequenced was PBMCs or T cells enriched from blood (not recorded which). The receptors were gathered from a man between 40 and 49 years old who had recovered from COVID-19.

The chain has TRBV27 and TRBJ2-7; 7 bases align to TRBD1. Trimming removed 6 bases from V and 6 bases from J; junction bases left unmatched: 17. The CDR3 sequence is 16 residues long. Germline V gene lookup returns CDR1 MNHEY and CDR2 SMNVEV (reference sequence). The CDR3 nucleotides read TGTGCCAGCAGCACATCCCTACAGGGGAAGTGGAGCGAGCAGTACTTC. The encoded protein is CASSTSLQGKWSEQYF.

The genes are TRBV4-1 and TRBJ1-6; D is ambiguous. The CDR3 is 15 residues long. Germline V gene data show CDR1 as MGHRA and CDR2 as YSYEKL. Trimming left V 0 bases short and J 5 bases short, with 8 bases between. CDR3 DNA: TGCGCCAGCAGCCAAGATCGAACAGATAATTCACCCCTCCACTTT. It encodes CASSQDRTDNSPLHF.

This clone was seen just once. This CDR3 is CASSVARVSSGNTIYF. In DNA form, the CDR3 reads TGTGCCAGCAGCGTAGCGCGGGTTTCTTCTGGAAACACCATATATTTT. The chain couples TRBV9 to TRBJ1-3; D gene uncertain. This CDR3 contains 16 residues. Germline V gene lookup returns CDR1 SGDLS and CDR2 YYNGEE. Trimming took 0 bases from V and 1 from J, leaving 11 bases between them.

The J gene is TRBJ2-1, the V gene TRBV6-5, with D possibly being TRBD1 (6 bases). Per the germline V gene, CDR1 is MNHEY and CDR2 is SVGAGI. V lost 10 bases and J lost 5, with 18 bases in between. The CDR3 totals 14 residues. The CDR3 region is CATLSPDRDNEQFF. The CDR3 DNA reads TGTGCCACCCTATCTCCGGACAGAGACAATGAGCAGTTCTTC.

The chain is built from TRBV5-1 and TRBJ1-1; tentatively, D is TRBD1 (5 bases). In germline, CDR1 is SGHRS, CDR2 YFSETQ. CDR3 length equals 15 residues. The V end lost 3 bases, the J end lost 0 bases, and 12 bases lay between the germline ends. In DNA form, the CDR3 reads TGCGCCAGCAGCTGGGACGCGGGGATGAACACTGAAGCTTTCTTT. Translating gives CASSWDAGMNTEAFF.

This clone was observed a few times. The chain's CDR3 is CASSLAGQDNYEQYF. CDR3 in DNA: TGTGCCAGCAGTCTAGCGGGACAAGATAACTACGAGCAGTACTTC. The V gene is TRBV28, the J gene TRBJ2-7; 9 bases are a match to TRBD2. This CDR3 spans 15 amino acids. Trimming took 5 bases from V and 3 from J; bases not matched to a gene: 8. Germline values: CDR1 MDHEN, CDR2 SYDVKM.

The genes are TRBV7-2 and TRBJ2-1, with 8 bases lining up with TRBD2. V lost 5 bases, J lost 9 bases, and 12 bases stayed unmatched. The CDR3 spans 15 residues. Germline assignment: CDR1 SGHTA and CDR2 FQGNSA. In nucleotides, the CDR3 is TGTGCCAGCAGCCCCCTTTGGACTAGCCAGATTGAGCAGTTCTTC. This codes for CASSPLWTSQIEQFF.

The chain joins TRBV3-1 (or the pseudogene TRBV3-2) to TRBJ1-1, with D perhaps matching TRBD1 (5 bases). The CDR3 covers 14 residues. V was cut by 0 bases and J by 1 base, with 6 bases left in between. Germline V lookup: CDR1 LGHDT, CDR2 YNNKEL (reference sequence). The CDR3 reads CASSQEGGNTEAFF. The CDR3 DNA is TGTGCCAGCAGCCAAGAGGGGGGGAACACTGAAGCTTTCTTT.

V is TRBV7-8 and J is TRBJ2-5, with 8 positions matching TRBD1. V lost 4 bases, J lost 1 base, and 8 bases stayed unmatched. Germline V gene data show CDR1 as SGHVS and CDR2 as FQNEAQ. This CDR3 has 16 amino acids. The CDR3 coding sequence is TGTGCCAGCAGCTCAGGACAGGGTGGACCCCAAGAGACCCAGTACTTC. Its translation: CASSSGQGGPQETQYF.

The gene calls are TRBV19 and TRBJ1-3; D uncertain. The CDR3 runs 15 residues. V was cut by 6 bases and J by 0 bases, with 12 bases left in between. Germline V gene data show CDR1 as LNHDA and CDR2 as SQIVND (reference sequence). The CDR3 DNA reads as TGTGCCAGTAGCACACTGACACTCTCTGGAAACACCATATATTTT. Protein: CASSTLTLSGNTIYF.

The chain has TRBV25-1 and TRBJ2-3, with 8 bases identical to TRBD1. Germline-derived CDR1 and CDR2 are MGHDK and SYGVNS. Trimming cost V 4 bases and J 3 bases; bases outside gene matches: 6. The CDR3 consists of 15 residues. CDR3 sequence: CASSAPDRGTDTQYF. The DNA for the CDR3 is TGTGCCAGCAGTGCCCCCGACAGGGGAACAGATACGCAGTATTTT.

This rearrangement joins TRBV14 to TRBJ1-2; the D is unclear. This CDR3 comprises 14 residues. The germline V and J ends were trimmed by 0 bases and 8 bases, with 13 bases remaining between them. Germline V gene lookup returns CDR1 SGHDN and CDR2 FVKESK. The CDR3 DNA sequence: TGTGCCAGCAGCCAAGAAGTAGGGTCGGGAGGCTACACCTTC. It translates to CASSQEVGSGGYTF.

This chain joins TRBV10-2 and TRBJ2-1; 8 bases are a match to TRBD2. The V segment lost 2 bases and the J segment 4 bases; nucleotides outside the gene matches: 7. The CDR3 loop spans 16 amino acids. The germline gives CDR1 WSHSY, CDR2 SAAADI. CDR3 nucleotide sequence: TGCGCCAGCAGTGAGCGGGCGGGAGGTATATACAATGAGCAGTTCTTC. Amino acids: CASSERAGGIYNEQFF.

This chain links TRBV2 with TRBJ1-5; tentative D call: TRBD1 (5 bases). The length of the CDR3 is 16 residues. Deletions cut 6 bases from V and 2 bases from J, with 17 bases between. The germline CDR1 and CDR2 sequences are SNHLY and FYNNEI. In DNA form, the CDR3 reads TGTGCCAGCAGGGAGCGGGACTACACGGGCAATCAGCCCCAGCATTTT. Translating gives CASRERDYTGNQPQHF. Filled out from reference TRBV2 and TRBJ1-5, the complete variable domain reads EPEVTQTPSHQVTQMGQEVILRCVPISNHLYFYWYRQILGQKVEFLVSFYNNEISEKSEIFDDQFSVERPDGSNFTLKIRSTKLEDSAMYFCASRERDYTGNQPQHFGDGTRLSIL.

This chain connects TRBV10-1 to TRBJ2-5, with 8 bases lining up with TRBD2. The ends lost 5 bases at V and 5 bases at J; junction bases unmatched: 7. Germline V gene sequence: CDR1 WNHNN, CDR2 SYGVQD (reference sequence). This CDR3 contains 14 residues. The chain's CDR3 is CASSSWTSRETQYF. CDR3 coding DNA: TGCGCCAGCAGTTCTTGGACTAGCAGGGAGACCCAGTACTTC.

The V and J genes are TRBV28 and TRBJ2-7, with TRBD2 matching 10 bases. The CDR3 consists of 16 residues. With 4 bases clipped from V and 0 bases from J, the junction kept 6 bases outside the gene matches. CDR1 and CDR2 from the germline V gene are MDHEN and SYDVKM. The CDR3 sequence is CASSSPSGGSSYEQYF. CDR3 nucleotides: TGTGCCAGCAGTTCTCCTAGCGGGGGAAGCTCCTACGAGCAGTACTTC.

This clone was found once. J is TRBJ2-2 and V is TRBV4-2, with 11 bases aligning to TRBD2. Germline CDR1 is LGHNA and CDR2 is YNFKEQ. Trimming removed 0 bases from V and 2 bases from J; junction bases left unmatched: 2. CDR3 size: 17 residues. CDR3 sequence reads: CASSQEGLADNTGELFF. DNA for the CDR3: TGTGCCAGCAGCCAAGAGGGACTAGCGGATAACACCGGGGAGCTGTTTTTT.

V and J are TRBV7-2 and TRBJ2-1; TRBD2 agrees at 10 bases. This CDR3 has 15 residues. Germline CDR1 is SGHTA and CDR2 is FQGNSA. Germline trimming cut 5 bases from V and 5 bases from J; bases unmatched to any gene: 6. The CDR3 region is CASSPRTSGNNEQFF. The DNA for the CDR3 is TGTGCCAGCAGCCCCAGGACTAGCGGCAACAATGAGCAGTTCTTC.

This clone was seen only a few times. This chain's CDR3 is CASSSYSRTQESYNEQFF. Here the CDR3 DNA reads TGTGCCAGCAGCTCCTATAGCCGGACTCAAGAATCCTACAATGAGCAGTTCTTC. This rearrangement joins TRBV7-8 to TRBJ2-1; D might be TRBD2 (5 bases). This CDR3 region has 18 residues. With 4 bases removed from V and 1 base from J, the gap between germline ends came to 20 bases. The germline CDR1 and CDR2 sequences are SGHVS and FQNEAQ.

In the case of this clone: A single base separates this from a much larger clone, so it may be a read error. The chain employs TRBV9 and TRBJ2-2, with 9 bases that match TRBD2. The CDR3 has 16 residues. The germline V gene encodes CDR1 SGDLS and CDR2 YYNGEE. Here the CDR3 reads CARSVEGGRGTGELFF. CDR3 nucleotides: TGTGCCCGCAGCGTAGAGGGCGGGAGGGGGACCGGGGAGCTGTTTTTT.

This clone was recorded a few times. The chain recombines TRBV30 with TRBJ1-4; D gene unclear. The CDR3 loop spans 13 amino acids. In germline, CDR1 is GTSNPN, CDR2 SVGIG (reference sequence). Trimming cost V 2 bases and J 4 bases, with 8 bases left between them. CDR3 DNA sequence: TGTGCCTGGAGTAAACGGTTTAATGAAAAACTGTTTTTT. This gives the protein CAWSKRFNEKLFF.

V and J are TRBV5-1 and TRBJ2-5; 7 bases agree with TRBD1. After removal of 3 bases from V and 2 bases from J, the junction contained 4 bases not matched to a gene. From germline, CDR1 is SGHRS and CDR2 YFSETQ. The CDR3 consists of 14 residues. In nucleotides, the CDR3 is TGCGCCAGCAGCTCCGGACAGGCTCAAGAGACCCAGTACTTC. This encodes CASSSGQAQETQYF.

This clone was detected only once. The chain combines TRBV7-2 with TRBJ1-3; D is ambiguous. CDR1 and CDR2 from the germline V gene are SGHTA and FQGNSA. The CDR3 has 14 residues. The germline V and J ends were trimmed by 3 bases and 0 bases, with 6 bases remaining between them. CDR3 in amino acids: CASSFRNSGNTIYF. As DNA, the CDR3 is TGTGCCAGCAGCTTCAGAAACTCTGGAAACACCATATATTTT.

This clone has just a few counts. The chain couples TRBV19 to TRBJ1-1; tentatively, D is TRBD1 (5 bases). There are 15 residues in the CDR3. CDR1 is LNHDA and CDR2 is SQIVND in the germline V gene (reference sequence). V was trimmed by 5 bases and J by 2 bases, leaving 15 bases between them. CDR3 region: CASSLSGAFNTEAFF. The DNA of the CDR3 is TGTGCCAGTAGTCTCAGTGGGGCATTTAACACTGAAGCTTTCTTT.

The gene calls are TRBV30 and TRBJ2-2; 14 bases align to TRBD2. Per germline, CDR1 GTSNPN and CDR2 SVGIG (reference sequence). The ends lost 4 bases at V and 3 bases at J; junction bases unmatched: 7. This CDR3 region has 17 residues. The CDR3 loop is CAWMGLAGVMDTGELFF. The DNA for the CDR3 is TGTGCCTGGATGGGACTAGCGGGAGTTATGGACACCGGGGAGCTGTTTTTT. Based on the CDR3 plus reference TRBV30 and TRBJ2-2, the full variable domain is SQTIHQWPATLVQPVGSPLSLECTVEGTSNPNLYWYRQAAGRGLQLLFYSVGIGQISSEVPQNLSASRPQDRQFILSSKKLLLSDSGFYLCAWMGLAGVMDTGELFFGEGSRLTVL.

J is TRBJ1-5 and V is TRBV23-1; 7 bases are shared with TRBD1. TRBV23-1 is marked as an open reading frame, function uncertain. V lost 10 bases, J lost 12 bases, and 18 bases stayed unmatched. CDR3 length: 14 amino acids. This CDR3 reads CATHRTGWGKGQHF. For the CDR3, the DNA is TGCGCCACCCACCGGACAGGTTGGGGAAAAGGCCAGCATTTT.

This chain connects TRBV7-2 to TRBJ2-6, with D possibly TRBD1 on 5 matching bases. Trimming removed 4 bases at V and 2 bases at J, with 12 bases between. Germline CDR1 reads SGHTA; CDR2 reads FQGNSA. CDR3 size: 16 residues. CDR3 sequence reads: CASSYQPGTGANVLTF. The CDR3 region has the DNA TGTGCCAGCAGCTACCAACCAGGGACTGGGGCCAACGTCCTGACTTTC.

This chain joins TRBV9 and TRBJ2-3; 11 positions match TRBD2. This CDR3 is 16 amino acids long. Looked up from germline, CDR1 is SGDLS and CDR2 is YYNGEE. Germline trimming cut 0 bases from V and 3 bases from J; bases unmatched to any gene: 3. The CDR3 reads CASSVAGLAETDTQYF. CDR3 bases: TGTGCCAGCAGCGTAGCGGGACTAGCGGAGACAGATACGCAGTATTTT.

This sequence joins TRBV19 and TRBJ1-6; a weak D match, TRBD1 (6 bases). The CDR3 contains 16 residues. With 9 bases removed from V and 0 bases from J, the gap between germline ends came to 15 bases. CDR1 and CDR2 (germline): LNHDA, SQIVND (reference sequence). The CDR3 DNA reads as TGTGCCAGCCGGGACAATTCTTTCTCCTATAATTCACCCCTCCACTTT. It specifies CASRDNSFSYNSPLHF.